The 24 T cell receptor beta chains presented below share a single source sample, sequenced in a study of T cells in Graves' hyperthyroidism and ophthalmopathy (dated by TCRdb to the late 2010s). Library preparation used multiplex PCR. For sequencing, an Illumina HiSeq 2000 was employed. The TCR beta CDR3 regions were amplified from the RNA transcripts. The first round of RT-PCR for the TCR CDR3 was performed with the HTBI primer set and the Qiagen OneStep RT-PCR kit. Using fastp trimming at Q25 and MiXCR clonotype assembly, TCRdb reanalyzed the public sequencing data and kept in-frame beta chains. Duplicate CDR3 protein sequences are folded into a single record with the most common DNA and genes. This sample comprises 340,000 or so distinct CDR3 sequences, roughly a fifth of them detected only once. The ten most abundant clones make up around half of the sample. Sequencing used blood. The receptors originated from a woman aged 50 to 65 with Graves' hyperthyroidism.

This clonotype came up a few times. The junction departs from the called germline gene at one end, perhaps through a read error. V and J are TRBV7-9 and TRBJ2-5, with 13 positions matching TRBD2. Germline loops: CDR1 SEHNR, CDR2 FQNEAQ (reference sequence). The CDR3 length is 15 residues. The DNA of the CDR3 is TGTGCCAGCAGCCAACTAGCGGGGGGGCGTCAGACCCGGTACTTC. Translating it yields CASSQLAGGRQTRYF.

This clonotype was counted at least ten times. The chain uses TRBV20-1 and TRBJ2-1, with D possibly called TRBD1 or TRBD2 (5 bases each). CDR1 is DFQATT and CDR2 is SNEGSKA in the germline V gene (reference sequence). V was trimmed by 6 bases and J by 8 bases, leaving 17 bases between them. CDR3 length equals 13 residues. CDR3 DNA: TGCAGTGCATTGGGACGACAGAGGGATGAGCAGTTCTTC. Its protein product is CSALGRQRDEQFF.

This clonotype turned up a few times. This chain joins TRBV10-3 and TRBJ2-3, with 13 bases lining up with TRBD2. V shed 8 bases and J 1 base; nucleotides not matched to a gene: 3. The germline CDR1 and CDR2 sequences are ENHRY and SYGVKD. The CDR3 is 15 amino acids. CDR3 residues: CAILGTSGGTDTQYF. The CDR3 bases are TGTGCCATCCTGGGGACTAGCGGGGGCACAGATACGCAGTATTTT.

There are many counts of this clonotype. The chain uses TRBV12-3 or TRBV12-4 and TRBJ1-5; D is undetermined. CDR3 size: 14 residues. The V end was cut by 4 bases, the J end by 1 base, with 8 bases between. The DNA for the CDR3 is TGTGCCAGCAGTTCAACACGCAGCAATCAGCCCCAGCATTTT. Amino acid sequence: CASSSTRSNQPQHF.

CDR3 in amino acids: CASSLREGRDTQYF. CDR3 DNA sequence: TGTGCCAGCAGCTTACGGGAAGGGAGAGATACGCAGTATTTT. The rearrangement links TRBV7-3 to TRBJ2-3; D perhaps matches TRBD2 (5 bases). There are 14 residues in the CDR3. Germline loops: CDR1 SGHTA, CDR2 FQGTGA. V gave up 2 bases and J gave up 5 bases, with 11 bases separating them.

This clonotype was found many times. In nucleotides, the CDR3 is TGTGCCAGCAGCTTAGGGGGCCTAGCGAATCTGTTCTTC. Residues: CASSLGGLANLFF. The chain employs TRBV7-2 and TRBJ2-1, with D possibly matching TRBD2 (6 bases). Between the trimmed V and J ends, which lost 1 base and 15 bases, there was a span of 16 bases. Germline loops: CDR1 SGHTA, CDR2 FQGNSA. The CDR3 has 13 residues.

The rearrangement uses TRBV9 and TRBJ2-1, with TRBD2 identical over 7 bases. Per germline, CDR1 SGDLS and CDR2 YYNGEE. J gave up 4 bases and V 0 bases, and 4 bases lay outside the gene matches. CDR3 length: 15 amino acids. CDR3: CASSVAVGGYNEQFF. In DNA, the CDR3 is TGTGCCAGCAGCGTAGCTGTGGGAGGGTACAATGAGCAGTTCTTC.

This clonotype was counted ten times or more. The CDR3 region has the DNA TGTGCCAGCTCACTACTCGGACTAGCGGGGTCCTACGAGCAGTACTTC. Its protein is CASSLLGLAGSYEQYF. The gene calls are TRBV18 and TRBJ2-7; 12 bases line up with TRBD2. This CDR3 has 16 amino acids. The germline V gene encodes CDR1 KGHSH and CDR2 LQKENI. The V segment lost 4 bases and the J segment 1 base; nucleotides outside the gene matches: 5.

This clonotype showed up many times. This chain joins TRBV20-1 and TRBJ2-1, with D possibly TRBD2 on 5 matching bases. This CDR3 is built from 14 residues. Trimming removed 5 bases from V and 0 bases from J, with 11 bases in between. Germline V lookup: CDR1 DFQATT, CDR2 SNEGSKA (reference sequence). The CDR3 bases are TGCAGTGCTCCTAGCCCTAGCTCCTACAATGAGCAGTTCTTC. As protein: CSAPSPSSYNEQFF.

This clonotype was seen repeatedly, ten times or more. The CDR3: CASSARRSGTSGRGEQFF. The CDR3 region has the DNA TGTGCCAGCAGCGCCCGTAGGTCCGGGACTAGCGGGAGAGGTGAGCAGTTCTTC. The V gene is TRBV2, the J gene TRBJ2-1; 14 bases map to TRBD2. The ends lost 6 bases at V and 9 bases at J; junction bases unmatched: 16. CDR3 size: 18 residues. CDR1 and CDR2 (germline): SNHLY, FYNNEI. Full variable domain (missing parts from reference TRBV2 and TRBJ2-1): EPEVTQTPSHQVTQMGQEVILRCVPISNHLYFYWYRQILGQKVEFLVSFYNNEISEKSEIFDDQFSVERPDGSNFTLKIRSTKLEDSAMYFCASSARRSGTSGRGEQFFGPGTRLTVL.

This clonotype was observed many times. V is TRBV20-1 and J is TRBJ2-7; 8 positions match TRBD2. The CDR3 is made up of 13 amino acids. Per germline, CDR1 DFQATT and CDR2 SNEGSKA (reference sequence). The CDR3 nucleotides are TGCAGCGGGGGGGCGGGAGTTGTCTACGAGCAGTACTTC. This encodes CSGGAGVVYEQYF.

This clonotype was detected ten times or more. This sequence joins TRBV5-8 and TRBJ2-3; D gene uncertain. Germline V gene lookup returns CDR1 SGHTS and CDR2 YDEGEE. The CDR3 has 13 residues. The V end lost 2 bases, the J end lost 6 bases, and 10 bases lay between the germline ends. CDR3 nucleotides: TGTGCCAGCAGCTTTCGCACCCGTGATACGCAGTATTTT. Amino acid sequence: CASSFRTRDTQYF.

Many counts were recorded for this clonotype. V gene TRBV30 combines with J gene TRBJ1-1; D is uncertain. There are 12 residues in the CDR3. Trimming removed 1 base at V and 1 base at J, with 4 bases between. The germline CDR1 and CDR2 sequences are GTSNPN and SVGIG (reference sequence). CDR3 residues: CAWSAENTEAFF. The DNA of the CDR3 is TGTGCCTGGAGTGCCGAGAACACTGAAGCTTTCTTT.

This clonotype was observed a handful of times. The rearrangement joins TRBV20-1 to TRBJ2-7, with 14 bases that match TRBD2. The ends lost 3 bases at V and 4 bases at J; junction bases unmatched: 2. The CDR3 has 14 residues. CDR1 is DFQATT and CDR2 is SNEGSKA in the germline V gene (reference sequence). The CDR3 DNA sequence: TGCAGTGCTAGGACTAGCGGGGGGGCTTACGAGCAGTACTTC. It specifies CSARTSGGAYEQYF.

V usage is TRBV6-5 and J usage is TRBJ2-7; tentatively, D is TRBD1 (5 bases). Trimming removed 0 bases from V and 3 bases from J, with 9 bases in between. The germline V gene has CDR1 MNHEY and CDR2 SVGAGI. The CDR3 length is 14 residues. The CDR3 DNA sequence: TGTGCCAGCAGTTACTCGAGTAGGGGCTACGAGCAGTACTTC. It translates to CASSYSSRGYEQYF.

The chain combines TRBV5-1 with TRBJ2-2; D not resolved. Germline CDR1 is SGHRS and CDR2 is YFSETQ. The CDR3 runs to 15 residues. The V gene lost 1 base and the J gene lost 4 bases, with 11 bases spanning the gap. The chain's CDR3 is CASSLWGSGTGELFF. CDR3 nucleotides: TGCGCCAGCAGCTTGTGGGGTTCCGGCACCGGGGAGCTGTTTTTT.

Many counts were recorded for this clonotype. J is TRBJ2-2 and V is TRBV28; unclear D gene. CDR1 and CDR2 from the germline V gene are MDHEN and SYDVKM. The CDR3 loop spans 11 amino acids. Trimming took 5 bases from V and 7 from J, leaving 5 bases between them. The CDR3 region has the DNA TGTGCCAGCAGTGACGGCGGGGAGCTGTTTTTT. Translation: CASSDGGELFF.

This clonotype was counted ten times or more. The chain carries TRBV5-5 and TRBJ2-5, with D uncertain. The CDR3 totals 13 residues. The V gene's germline CDR1 is SGHKS and CDR2 YYEKEE (reference sequence). V lost 6 bases and J 1 base, leaving 10 bases between the germline ends. In DNA form, the CDR3 reads TGTGCCAGCAAAATTTCCGGCCAAGAGACCCAGTACTTC. It codes for CASKISGQETQYF.

This clonotype was seen many times. The J gene is TRBJ2-1, the V gene TRBV5-1; D is undetermined. CDR3 length equals 13 residues. The germline V gene has CDR1 SGHRS and CDR2 YFSETQ. V was cut by 2 bases and J by 10 bases, with 13 bases left in between. CDR3 protein: CASSLGFVGEQFF. The DNA for the CDR3 is TGCGCCAGCAGCTTAGGTTTTGTTGGGGAGCAGTTCTTC.

This clonotype was recorded at least ten times. This chain connects TRBV29-1 to TRBJ2-1; maybe TRBD1 (5 bases). CDR1 is SQVTM and CDR2 is ANQGSEA in the germline V gene. The CDR3 sequence is 16 residues long. V was cut by 0 bases and J by 2 bases, with 14 bases left in between. For the CDR3, the DNA is TGCAGCGTTGAAGACAGGGTTAGTGGCGCCTACAATGAGCAGTTCTTC. Residues: CSVEDRVSGAYNEQFF.

This clonotype has a count of ten or more. The genes are TRBV5-1 and TRBJ1-2; TRBD1 aligns across 9 bases. The CDR3 has 16 residues. Per the germline V gene, CDR1 is SGHRS and CDR2 is YFSETQ. V shed 3 bases, J shed 7 bases, and the junction held 13 bases outside the gene matches. The CDR3 loop reads CASSSQPPGQGSGYTF. As DNA, the CDR3 is TGCGCCAGCAGCTCTCAACCACCTGGACAGGGGTCTGGCTACACCTTC.

Many counts were recorded for this clonotype. The chain couples TRBV30 to TRBJ2-4; D not certain. Trimming took off 2 bases at V and 0 bases at J, with 11 bases between the two ends. Germline V gives CDR1 GTSNPN, CDR2 SVGIG (reference sequence). The CDR3 is 15 residues long. In nucleotides, the CDR3 is TGTGCCTGGAGTACGAGAGTAGGAGCCAAAAACATTCAGTACTTC. Translating gives CAWSTRVGAKNIQYF.

The chain uses TRBV2 and TRBJ2-7; 7 bases agree with TRBD1. The V gene end was trimmed by 4 bases and the J gene end by 7 bases; junction bases not matched to a gene: 7. This CDR3 region has 13 residues. Germline V CDR1 and CDR2: SNHLY, FYNNEI. The CDR3 loop reads CASSGDRVGEQYF. The CDR3 DNA reads as TGTGCCAGCAGTGGCGACAGGGTAGGGGAGCAGTACTTC.

This clonotype was seen at least ten times. The chain employs TRBV28 and TRBJ1-4; possibly TRBD1 for D (5 bases). V was pared by 1 base and J by 5 bases, with 11 bases between. This CDR3 spans 15 amino acids. From germline, CDR1 is MDHEN and CDR2 SYDVKM. As DNA, the CDR3 is TGTGCCAGCAGTTTATTGGGCAGGGAAAATGAAAAACTGTTTTTT. Protein sequence: CASSLLGRENEKLFF.